This entry lists 18 T cell receptor beta chains sequenced from one sample in a study of shared clonotypes between healthy human individuals. Cells designated naive CD8 were CD45RO-negative and were positively selected for CCR7, with terminally differentiated effector memory CD45RA+ cells excluded. Libraries were prepared by immunoSEQ multiplex PCR; TCRdb keeps only in-frame clonotypes and omits some of them. Found here are about 2.1 million clones, 85% to 95% of them singletons; the top ten hold more than 1.5%. Sequencing was carried out using naive CD8+ T cells from PBMCs. These TCRs come from a man aged 18-30 years in good health. Some clones in this sample may be carry-over from other donors' samples.

The J gene is TRBJ2-1, the V gene TRBV10-2; the D gene is possibly TRBD2 (6 bases). The CDR3 length is 16 residues. V dropped 3 bases and J dropped 7 bases, with 19 bases sitting between them. CDR1 and CDR2 (germline): WSHSY, SAAADI. The CDR3, as DNA: TGCGCCAGCAGTGACGACGGGAGCCCCCCGGGGAATGAGCAGTTCTTC. Translation gives CASSDDGSPPGNEQFF.

This chain joins TRBV21-1 and TRBJ2-7; the D call TRBD2 from the table was never checked on the DNA. TRBV21-1 has pseudogene status. CDR3 length: 17 amino acids. The CDR3 sequence: CASSTGVGGSAPGEQYF. The CDR3 nucleotides are TGTGCCAGCAGCACCGGCGTGGGGGGGAGCGCGCCAGGCGAGCAGTACTTC.

This sequence joins TRBV15 and TRBJ2-1, with unresolved D. CDR1 is LNHNV and CDR2 is YYDKDF in the germline V gene (reference sequence). The CDR3 extends over 14 amino acids. Trimming pared 5 bases from V and 0 bases from J, leaving 8 bases between. CDR3 bases: TGTGCCACCAGCGATCGGAGCTCCTACAATGAGCAGTTCTTC. This encodes CATSDRSSYNEQFF.

CDR3 nucleotide sequence: TGTGCCAGCAGTTTAATAACACCGCCGGGACAGGGGTTTGACTATGGCTACACCTTC. Translated, it gives CASSLITPPGQGFDYGYTF. This chain uses TRBV28 with TRBJ1-2; 10 bases map to TRBD1. Germline loops: CDR1 MDHEN, CDR2 SYDVKM. CDR3 size: 19 residues. V dropped 2 bases and J dropped 3; count of bases not matched to a gene: 15.

The CDR3, as DNA: TGTGCCAGCAGCCTCAAGGGGCCTTTACCCTACGAGCAGTACTTC. It specifies CASSLKGPLPYEQYF. The chain combines TRBV27 with TRBJ2-7, with a weak D call TRBD1 (5 bases). Germline V CDR1 and CDR2: MNHEY, SMNVEV (reference sequence). Trimming left V 6 bases short and J 2 bases short, with 17 bases between. This CDR3 is built from 15 residues.

The rearrangement links TRBV7-8 to TRBJ2-1; 7 nucleotides align to TRBD2. CDR3 length: 13 amino acids. CDR1 SGHVS and CDR2 FQNEAQ come from the germline V gene. The ends lost 8 bases at V and 5 bases at J; junction bases unmatched: 6. CDR3 sequence: CASGLAANNEQFF. CDR3 in DNA: TGTGCCAGCGGGCTAGCGGCTAACAATGAGCAGTTCTTC.

The chain has TRBV6-1 and TRBJ1-1; D is perhaps TRBD1 (5 bases). There are 16 residues in the CDR3. CDR1 MNHNS and CDR2 SASEGT come from the germline V gene. Deletions cut 4 bases from V and 4 bases from J, with 19 bases between. The CDR3: CASSARQYSGSTEAFF. In DNA, the CDR3 is TGTGCCAGCAGTGCCCGACAGTACTCGGGTTCCACTGAAGCTTTCTTT.

The V gene is TRBV7-9, the J gene TRBJ2-1; D is unclear. The CDR3 consists of 14 residues. Germline V CDR1 and CDR2: SEHNR, FQNEAQ (reference sequence). The ends were cut back, 11 bases at V and 3 bases at J, with 17 bases in the middle. CDR3 region: CAADKGANYNEQFF. The CDR3 DNA sequence: TGTGCCGCAGACAAGGGTGCCAACTACAATGAGCAGTTCTTC.

The V and J genes are TRBV11-2 and TRBJ2-3; D possibly uses TRBD1 or TRBD2 (5 bases each). Germline loops: CDR1 SGHAT, CDR2 FQNNGV. Trimming removed 3 bases from V and 0 bases from J, with 10 bases in between. The CDR3 covers 15 residues. The DNA for the CDR3 is TGTGCCAGCAGCTTTACGGGACGCAGCACAGATACGCAGTATTTT. Its translation is CASSFTGRSTDTQYF.

The chain couples TRBV27 to TRBJ2-7, with D possibly matching TRBD1 (6 bases). CDR3 size: 12 residues. Between the trimmed V and J ends, which lost 5 bases and 3 bases, there was a span of 8 bases. Germline lookup yields CDR1 MNHEY and CDR2 SMNVEV (reference sequence). CDR3 in amino acids: CASSVDSYEQYF. The DNA for the CDR3 is TGTGCCAGCAGTGTGGACAGCTACGAGCAGTACTTC.

Notes on this clone: Additional DNA sequences in this sample encode the identical CDR3. The chain couples TRBV29-1 to TRBJ2-3; D gene uncertain. V dropped 4 bases and J dropped 4 bases, with 3 bases sitting between them. The CDR3 spans 10 residues. The germline CDR1 and CDR2 sequences are SQVTM and ANQGSEA. This CDR3 is CSVGPDTQYF. As DNA, the CDR3 is TGCAGCGTTGGCCCAGATACGCAGTATTTT.

V is TRBV28 and J is TRBJ2-4, with 8 bases that match TRBD2. Germline lookup yields CDR1 MDHEN and CDR2 SYDVKM. This CDR3 is 17 amino acids long. The ends lost 4 bases at V and 8 bases at J; junction bases unmatched: 16. CDR3 residues: CASSSASGSAGRDIQYF. In nucleotides, the CDR3 is TGTGCCAGCAGTTCAGCCAGCGGGAGTGCCGGGAGAGACATTCAGTACTTC.

The chain joins TRBV7-9 to TRBJ1-3; D may be TRBD1 (6 bases). This CDR3 has 16 residues. Germline values: CDR1 SEHNR, CDR2 FQNEAQ (reference sequence). V shed 1 base and J shed 2 bases, with 12 bases lying between them. The CDR3 is CASSLVVSGAGNTIYF. The CDR3 DNA reads as TGTGCCAGCAGCTTAGTTGTATCAGGGGCTGGAAACACCATATATTTT. The full variable domain, with the rest looked up from reference TRBV7-9 and TRBJ1-3, is DTGVSQNPRHKITKRGQNVTFRCDPISEHNRLYWYRQTLGQGPEFLTYFQNEAQLEKSRLLSDRFSAERPKGSFSTLEIQRTEQGDSAMYLCASSLVVSGAGNTIYFGEGSWLTVV.

The chain combines TRBV19 with TRBJ2-1; 10 nucleotides match TRBD2. The CDR3 consists of 18 residues. Unmatched junction bases numbered 11, after V lost 0 bases and J lost 6 bases. Germline loops: CDR1 LNHDA, CDR2 SQIVND (reference sequence). The CDR3 spells CASSIEASGRASVNEQFF. In nucleotides, the CDR3 is TGTGCCAGTAGTATAGAAGCCAGCGGGAGGGCGTCGGTCAATGAGCAGTTCTTC.

The rearrangement joins TRBV15 to TRBJ2-1; D ambiguous. Per germline, CDR1 LNHNV and CDR2 YYDKDF (reference sequence). The CDR3 runs 17 residues. Trimming cost V 3 bases and J 1 base, with 16 bases left between them. This CDR3 is CATSSYPETISYNEQFF. CDR3 in DNA: TGTGCCACCAGCAGTTATCCCGAGACGATTTCCTACAATGAGCAGTTCTTC.

The chain combines TRBV27 with TRBJ2-7; D is perhaps TRBD1 or TRBD2 (5 bases each). V lost 8 bases and J 3 bases, leaving 14 bases between the germline ends. In germline, CDR1 is MNHEY, CDR2 SMNVEV (reference sequence). This CDR3 has 13 amino acids. The CDR3 nucleotides read TGTGCCAGCGCCGAGGGGCGCAGCTACGAGCAGTACTTC. Its translation: CASAEGRSYEQYF.

V and J are TRBV27 and TRBJ2-1; 10 bases match TRBD2. J gave up 8 bases and V 7 bases, and 5 bases lay outside the gene matches. CDR3 length: 13 amino acids. Germline CDR1 reads MNHEY; CDR2 reads SMNVEV (reference sequence). This CDR3 reads CASTPGTSDEQFF. The CDR3 DNA reads as TGTGCCAGCACCCCCGGGACTAGCGATGAGCAGTTCTTC.

This clone occurred a few times. The genes are TRBV28 and TRBJ1-1; D not resolved. From germline, CDR1 is MDHEN and CDR2 SYDVKM. V dropped 2 bases and J dropped 3 bases, with 13 bases sitting between them. The CDR3 length is 15 residues. The CDR3 loop reads CASSLASEVHTEAFF. CDR3 bases: TGTGCCAGCAGTTTAGCGTCGGAGGTTCACACTGAAGCTTTCTTT.